The next 30 T cell receptor beta chains were all read from a single sample in a study of shared clonotypes between healthy human individuals. Some clones are missing from TCRdb's copy, which holds only in-frame ones; the method was immunoSEQ multiplex PCR. The sample includes some 2 million clones, approximately 95% of them seen just once. The sample was naive CD4+ T cells sorted from blood. Subset given: CD45RA+ positively selected. Receptors originate from a man aged 18-30 years in good health.

Note on this clone: The sample has other DNA sequences that encode this CDR3 too. The chain links TRBV5-4 to TRBJ2-3; D remains unclear. Trimming took off 1 base at V and 3 bases at J, with 3 bases between the two ends. This CDR3 has 12 amino acids. Germline loops: CDR1 SGHNT, CDR2 YYREEE (reference sequence). CDR3 sequence (DNA): TGTGCCAGCAGCTTGCTTACAGATACGCAGTATTTT. This gives the protein CASSLLTDTQYF.

In this sample, this clone turned up once. The rearrangement links TRBV5-4 to TRBJ2-3; D could derive from TRBD1 or TRBD2 (6 bases each). V dropped 0 bases and J dropped 6 bases, with 11 bases sitting between them. CDR3 size: 14 residues. Germline CDR1 is SGHNT and CDR2 is YYREEE (reference sequence). Here the CDR3 DNA reads TGTGCCAGCAGCTTGGTATTAGGGGGGGATACGCAGTATTTT. This translates into CASSLVLGGDTQYF.

To note about this clone: The same CDR3 can be traced to other DNA sequences in this sample. This rearrangement joins TRBV7-2 to TRBJ1-1; D is unresolved. The CDR3 covers 14 residues. Trimming removed 1 base at V and 1 base at J, with 7 bases between. Germline-derived CDR1 and CDR2 are SGHTA and FQGNSA. CDR3 DNA sequence: TGTGCCAGCAGCTTAGTTGGGCAGAACACTGAAGCTTTCTTT. It encodes CASSLVGQNTEAFF.

This chain uses TRBV10-3 with TRBJ2-2; D remains ambiguous. The ends were cut back, 6 bases at V and 2 bases at J, with 4 bases in the middle. Germline V gene data show CDR1 as ENHRY and CDR2 as SYGVKD. This CDR3 spans 12 amino acids. This chain's CDR3 is CAISYNTGELFF. As DNA, the CDR3 is TGTGCCATCAGCTATAACACCGGGGAGCTGTTTTTT.

This chain connects TRBV10-3 to TRBJ2-3; the D gene is possibly TRBD1 (7 bases). The CDR3 spans 12 residues. Trimming took off 10 bases at V and 4 bases at J, with 12 bases between the two ends. Germline V gene data show CDR1 as ENHRY and CDR2 as SYGVKD. DNA of the CDR3: TGTGCCAGCCGGGGGACAGCAGATACGCAGTATTTT. Its translation is CASRGTADTQYF.

About this clone itself: A much larger clone sits a single nucleotide away, making a read error possible. This chain uses TRBV30 with TRBJ2-7; possibly TRBD2 for D (6 bases). The V gene's germline CDR1 is GTSNPN and CDR2 SVGIG (reference sequence). Trimming stripped 1 base from V and 1 base from J, with 20 bases between. The CDR3 has 17 amino acids. Written as DNA, the CDR3 is TGTGCCTGGAGTGCCTGGAGGAGGGGCGGGCTATCCTACGAGCAGTACTTC. Encoded protein: CAWSAWRRGGLSYEQYF.

The chain carries TRBV15 and TRBJ2-7; D might be TRBD2 (5 bases). Germline V CDR1 and CDR2: LNHNV, YYDKDF (reference sequence). The length of the CDR3 is 13 residues. V lost 3 bases and J 5 bases, leaving 11 bases between the germline ends. DNA of the CDR3: TGTGCCACCAGCAGCCGGCTAGCCAACGAGCAGTACTTC. Translated: CATSSRLANEQYF.

The gene calls are TRBV11-2 and TRBJ2-1, with TRBD2 matching 10 bases. The CDR3 consists of 14 residues. V shed 10 bases and J 0 bases; nucleotides not matched to a gene: 3. The germline V gene encodes CDR1 SGHAT and CDR2 FQNNGV. The CDR3 spells CATSSGSSYNEQFF. CDR3 nucleotides: TGTGCCACCTCTAGCGGGAGCTCCTACAATGAGCAGTTCTTC.

This chain connects TRBV28 to TRBJ2-3, with 9 nucleotides matching TRBD2. The CDR3 contains 14 residues. Germline CDR1 and CDR2: MDHEN and SYDVKM. The trim removed 7 bases at V and 7 bases at J, leaving 9 bases unmatched. CDR3 DNA: TGTGCCAGCATCGGTAGCGGGGGTATGCATACGCAGTATTTT. Its protein product is CASIGSGGMHTQYF.

The chain joins TRBV5-6 to TRBJ1-2, with unresolved D. This CDR3 comprises 15 residues. V was cut by 4 bases and J by 3 bases, with 16 bases left in between. Looked up from germline, CDR1 is SGHDT and CDR2 is YYEEEE. CDR3 sequence reads: CASSLWPSLDYGYTF. The CDR3 DNA reads TGTGCCAGCAGCCTGTGGCCCTCCCTGGACTATGGCTACACCTTC.

V usage is TRBV7-2 and J usage is TRBJ1-1; D gene ambiguous. In germline, CDR1 is SGHTA, CDR2 FQGNSA. The CDR3 sequence is 13 residues long. V was trimmed by 6 bases and J by 4 bases, leaving 12 bases between them. The chain's CDR3 is CASREGVGTEAFF. CDR3 nucleotides: TGTGCCAGCAGAGAGGGTGTAGGCACTGAAGCTTTCTTT.

This rearrangement joins TRBV15 to TRBJ1-5; D is perhaps TRBD1 (5 bases). The CDR3 runs 16 residues. Per the germline V gene, CDR1 is LNHNV and CDR2 is YYDKDF (reference sequence). V lost 0 bases and J lost 0, with 9 bases in between. The CDR3 is CATSRDQGYSNQPQHF. The CDR3 DNA reads TGTGCCACCAGCAGAGATCAGGGCTATAGCAATCAGCCCCAGCATTTT.

The chain combines TRBV6-5 with TRBJ1-3, with D hard to call. Germline values: CDR1 MNHEY, CDR2 SVGAGI. This CDR3 comprises 12 residues. V lost 8 bases, J lost 4 bases, and 9 bases lay in between. The CDR3 is CASGAGGNTIYF. The CDR3 DNA follows: TGTGCCAGCGGCGCGGGAGGAAACACCATATATTTT.

This sequence joins TRBV30 and TRBJ1-6; weak D call: TRBD1 (5 bases). Trimming cost V 0 bases and J 9 bases, with 12 bases left between them. Germline V lookup: CDR1 GTSNPN, CDR2 SVGIG (reference sequence). This CDR3 has 14 amino acids. The CDR3 reads CAWSVVGQGSPLHF. CDR3 DNA: TGTGCCTGGAGTGTAGTGGGGCAGGGTTCACCCCTCCACTTT.

The chain couples TRBV6-1 to TRBJ1-2; D is undetermined. Germline CDR1 reads MNHNS; CDR2 reads SASEGT. Trimming stripped 4 bases from V and 0 bases from J, with 15 bases between. This CDR3 is 16 amino acids long. CDR3 nucleotide sequence: TGTGCCAGCAGTGCATATGCCTCAGATCCTAACTATGGCTACACCTTC. Translation: CASSAYASDPNYGYTF.

This clone was seen once. CDR3 sequence reads: CASSIVPAYSNQPQHF. CDR3 coding DNA: TGTGCCAGTAGTATAGTGCCAGCGTATAGCAATCAGCCCCAGCATTTT. The chain has TRBV19 and TRBJ1-5; D ambiguous. Trimming left V 1 base short and J 0 bases short, with 10 bases between. CDR3 length equals 16 residues. Germline CDR1 LNHDA, CDR2 SQIVND (reference sequence).

The genes are TRBV19 and TRBJ1-6; 11 bases align to TRBD1. Germline values: CDR1 LNHDA, CDR2 SQIVND (reference sequence). This CDR3 spans 18 amino acids. With 6 bases clipped from V and 10 bases from J, the junction kept 17 bases outside the gene matches. The CDR3, as DNA: TGTGCCAGTAGCAGGTCTAGCGGAGGACAGGGGGCTGGATCACCCCTCCACTTT. Translating gives CASSRSSGGQGAGSPLHF.

The V gene is TRBV6-5, the J gene TRBJ2-7; D may correspond to TRBD1 or TRBD2 (5 bases each). Trimming cost V 8 bases and J 3 bases, with 17 bases left between them. This CDR3 has 14 residues. Germline lookup yields CDR1 MNHEY and CDR2 SVGAGI. CDR3 sequence reads: CASCSPGPSYEQYF. CDR3 DNA sequence: TGTGCCAGCTGTTCCCCGGGGCCGAGCTACGAGCAGTACTTC.

This chain connects TRBV2 to TRBJ1-5; D gene unclear. The CDR3 runs 15 residues. Trimming took 5 bases from V and 1 from J, leaving 12 bases between them. Germline CDR1 is SNHLY and CDR2 is FYNNEI. The CDR3 bases are TGTGCCAGCAGTTTACGGGGAGGAAGCAATCAGCCCCAGCATTTT. This translates into CASSLRGGSNQPQHF.

For this clone: Other DNA sequences in the same sample also yield this CDR3. The gene calls are TRBV30 and TRBJ2-4, with D maybe TRBD2 (5 bases). This CDR3 is 12 amino acids long. Germline V gene sequence: CDR1 GTSNPN, CDR2 SVGIG (reference sequence). V lost 5 bases to trimming and J lost 0 bases, with 5 bases between them. The CDR3 loop is CAWRGAKNIQYF. The CDR3 bases are TGTGCCTGGCGGGGAGCCAAAAACATTCAGTACTTC. The whole variable domain, remainder taken from reference TRBV30 and TRBJ2-4, is SQTIHQWPATLVQPVGSPLSLECTVEGTSNPNLYWYRQAAGRGLQLLFYSVGIGQISSEVPQNLSASRPQDRQFILSSKKLLLSDSGFYLCAWRGAKNIQYFGAGTRLSVL.

As to this clone: Other DNA sequences in this sample translate to the same CDR3. The chain uses TRBV19 and TRBJ2-7; TRBD2 matches 10 bases. The CDR3 runs 16 residues. The V gene's germline CDR1 is LNHDA and CDR2 SQIVND (reference sequence). J gave up 3 bases and V 1 base, and 6 bases lay outside the gene matches. The CDR3 protein is CASSIGASGSFYEQYF. CDR3 coding DNA: TGTGCCAGTAGTATAGGAGCTAGCGGGAGCTTCTACGAGCAGTACTTC.

This rearrangement joins TRBV5-1 to TRBJ1-5; the D is unclear. Germline V lookup: CDR1 SGHRS, CDR2 YFSETQ. The CDR3 runs to 15 residues. The V and J ends lost 1 base and 6 bases respectively, with 14 bases between them. The CDR3 is CASSLTKDVTQPQHF. CDR3 DNA: TGCGCCAGCAGCTTGACCAAGGATGTAACTCAGCCCCAGCATTTT.

The V gene is TRBV5-1, the J gene TRBJ2-1, with D perhaps being TRBD1 or TRBD2 (5 bases each). V gave up 4 bases and J gave up 4 bases, with 9 bases separating them. CDR1 and CDR2 (germline): SGHRS, YFSETQ. The CDR3 extends over 13 amino acids. The CDR3 DNA reads as TGCGCCAGCAGCCCGGGACCTTACAATGAGCAGTTCTTC. Its translation is CASSPGPYNEQFF.

CDR3: CSGRQGATNEKLFF. The CDR3 DNA reads TGCAGCGGCAGACAGGGTGCAACTAATGAAAAACTGTTTTTT. V is TRBV29-1 and J is TRBJ1-4, with 7 bases aligning to TRBD1. From germline, CDR1 is SQVTM and CDR2 ANQGSEA. Unmatched junction bases numbered 5, after V lost 7 bases and J lost 0 bases. The CDR3 is 14 residues long.

The rearrangement links TRBV6-5 to TRBJ1-1, with 7 bases lining up with TRBD1. Per germline, CDR1 MNHEY and CDR2 SVGAGI. The length of the CDR3 is 16 residues. The V gene end was trimmed by 4 bases and the J gene end by 5 bases; junction bases not matched to a gene: 13. The CDR3, as DNA: TGTGCCAGCAGTTTACTTAGAGGGGGCGGGAAGACTGAAGCTTTCTTT. Translating it yields CASSLLRGGGKTEAFF.

The CDR3 loop is CASSVRGRADEQYF. CDR3 nucleotide sequence: TGTGCCAGCAGTGTAAGAGGGAGGGCCGACGAGCAGTACTTC. This rearrangement joins TRBV2 to TRBJ2-7; 7 nucleotides line up with TRBD2. The V gene's germline CDR1 is SNHLY and CDR2 FYNNEI. This CDR3 has 14 amino acids. V shed 4 bases, J shed 5 bases, and the junction held 8 bases outside the gene matches.

The V gene is TRBV4-3, the J gene TRBJ2-1; D is unclear. This CDR3 has 15 amino acids. V lost 3 bases and J lost 3, with 12 bases in between. Germline V gives CDR1 LGHNA, CDR2 YSLEER. In DNA form, the CDR3 reads TGCGCCAGCAGCCAGCTAGGAACAAACTACAATGAGCAGTTCTTC. It yields the protein CASSQLGTNYNEQFF.

Concerning this clone: The same CDR3 also results from other DNA sequences found in this sample. The chain carries TRBV7-6 and TRBJ1-1, with D possibly TRBD1 on 6 matching bases. The CDR3 covers 14 residues. V was pared by 1 base and J by 0 bases, with 6 bases between. The V gene's germline CDR1 is SGHVS and CDR2 FNYEAQ. The CDR3 reads CASSLGGLNTEAFF. Here the CDR3 DNA reads TGTGCCAGCAGCTTAGGGGGGCTGAACACTGAAGCTTTCTTT.

The chain recombines TRBV6-6 with TRBJ1-6; D may be TRBD1 (5 bases). This CDR3 is built from 15 residues. V was cut by 7 bases and J by 5 bases, with 15 bases left in between. Germline loops: CDR1 MNHNY, CDR2 SVGAGI (reference sequence). CDR3 bases: TGTGCCAGCAAACTGACGGGGCACGATAATTCACCCCTCCACTTT. Translation: CASKLTGHDNSPLHF.

J is TRBJ1-2 and V is TRBV29-1, with D possibly TRBD1 on 6 matching bases. Germline assignment: CDR1 SQVTM and CDR2 ANQGSEA. This CDR3 is built from 11 residues. The CDR3: CTSSGGQGYTF. The CDR3 DNA follows: TGCACCTCATCCGGGGGGCAAGGCTACACCTTC.